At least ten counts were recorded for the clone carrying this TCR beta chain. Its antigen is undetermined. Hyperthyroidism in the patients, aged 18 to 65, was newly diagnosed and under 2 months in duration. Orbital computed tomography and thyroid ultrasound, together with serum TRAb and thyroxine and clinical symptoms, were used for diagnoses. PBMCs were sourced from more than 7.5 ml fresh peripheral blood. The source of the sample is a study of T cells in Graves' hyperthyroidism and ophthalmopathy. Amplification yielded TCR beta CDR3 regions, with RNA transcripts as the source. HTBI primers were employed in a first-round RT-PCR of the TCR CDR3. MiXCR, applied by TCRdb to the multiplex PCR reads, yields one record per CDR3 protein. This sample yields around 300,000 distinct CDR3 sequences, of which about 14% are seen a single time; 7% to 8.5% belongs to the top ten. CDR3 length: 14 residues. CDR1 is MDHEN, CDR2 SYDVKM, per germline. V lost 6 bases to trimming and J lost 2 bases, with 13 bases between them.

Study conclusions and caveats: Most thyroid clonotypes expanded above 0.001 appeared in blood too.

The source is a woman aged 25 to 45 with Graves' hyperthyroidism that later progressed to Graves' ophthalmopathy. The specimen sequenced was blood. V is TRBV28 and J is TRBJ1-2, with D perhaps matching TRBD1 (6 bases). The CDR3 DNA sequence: TGTGCCAGCAGAGAAAACCAGGGGAACTATGGCTACACCTTC. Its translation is CASRENQGNYGYTF.